The clone carrying this T cell receptor (beta chain) was observed a few times. The antigen is unknown. Individually, cDNA molecules had unique molecular identifiers attached to them. TCRdb processed the 5' RACE reads anew with MiXCR; each CDR3 protein has one entry. Of 45,000 to 55,000 distinct CDR3 sequences listed, around 9.5% are singletons. The record originates from a study of early T cells in non-severe SARS-CoV-2 infection. Study-wide points: Database matching using VDJdb favored anti-spike CD8 responses, with private and CD4 specificities left missing.

CDR1 SQVTM and CDR2 ANQGSEA come from the germline V gene. The CDR3 runs 13 residues. Trimming took 6 bases from V and 4 from J, leaving 14 bases between them. This sequence was found in an adult who was a healthcare worker with PCR-confirmed SARS-CoV-2 infection or an uninfected control (not recorded which). Source material: whole blood. The V gene is TRBV29-1, the J gene TRBJ2-3, with D tentatively TRBD1 or TRBD2 (5 bases each). DNA of the CDR3: TGCAGCGTGAATGGGGGATCGGCAGATACGCAGTATTTT. Translating gives CSVNGGSADTQYF.